This entry is about one T cell receptor beta chain. Antigen unknown. V gave up 4 bases and J gave up 3 bases; unmatched junction bases: 5. The CDR3 is made up of 14 amino acids. CDR1 and CDR2 from the germline V gene are SGHRS and YFSETQ. Unstimulated regulatory T cells (CD4+CD25+CD127-), CD4+CD25- non-regulatory cells, CD4 and CD8 cells were FACS-sorted from thawed PBMCs. These data are taken from a study of Tregs in tolerant kidney transplant recipients. Findings and limits, study-wide: Tolerant patients' donor-specific Tregs expanded beyond overall Tregs, suggesting antigen-driven growth.

The table came from immunoSEQ multiplex PCR; TCRdb's copy has only in-frame clones and leaves some out. The sample contains tens of thousands of clones, roughly nine tenths of which appear only once. The genes are TRBV5-1 and TRBJ1-2, with 8 bases matching TRBD1. The sequence derives from a human donor who received a combined kidney and bone marrow transplant. The source was CD4+ T cells from blood, collected before the transplant. The chain's CDR3 is CASSKMTGDYGYTF. The CDR3 DNA reads TGCGCCAGCAGCAAGATGACAGGGGACTATGGCTACACCTTC.